This T cell receptor beta chain derives from a study of T cells in Graves' hyperthyroidism and ophthalmopathy. General study results and limits: Prediction of ophthalmopathy progression came a median roughly 7.1 months pre-onset.

This clonotype has a handful of counts. Its antigen is unknown. Researchers amplified the TCR beta CDR3 regions from RNA transcripts. A first-round RT-PCR of the TCR CDR3 used the HTBI primer set. MiXCR, applied by TCRdb to the multiplex PCR reads, yields one record per CDR3 protein. This table holds 500,000 or so distinct CDR3 sequences, about 15% found once. The receptor was isolated from a woman aged 25-40 years with Graves' ophthalmopathy. The material sequenced was blood.

The CDR3 DNA sequence: TGTGCCTGGAGTGTGAGCCAGCTCAATGAGCAGTTCTTC. Protein sequence: CAWSVSQLNEQFF. This rearrangement joins TRBV30 to TRBJ2-1; no definite D call. This CDR3 spans 13 amino acids. Deletions cut 0 bases from V and 6 bases from J, with 9 bases between. Germline V gene sequence: CDR1 GTSNPN, CDR2 SVGIG (reference sequence).